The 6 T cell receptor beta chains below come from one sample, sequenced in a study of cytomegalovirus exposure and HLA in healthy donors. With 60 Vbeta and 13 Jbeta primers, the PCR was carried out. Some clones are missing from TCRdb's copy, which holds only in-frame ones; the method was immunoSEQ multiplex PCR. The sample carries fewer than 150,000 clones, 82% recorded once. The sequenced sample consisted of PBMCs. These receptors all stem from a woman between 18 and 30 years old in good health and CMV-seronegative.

CDR3 amino acids: CASSIDPGRASEHGYTF. DNA of the CDR3: TGTGCCAGTAGTATAGATCCCGGCAGGGCGAGTGAGCATGGCTACACCTTC. This chain links TRBV19 with TRBJ1-2; D perhaps matches TRBD1 (5 bases). The CDR3 totals 17 residues. The V end was cut by 0 bases, the J end by 6 bases, with 20 bases between. The germline gives CDR1 LNHDA, CDR2 SQIVND (reference sequence).

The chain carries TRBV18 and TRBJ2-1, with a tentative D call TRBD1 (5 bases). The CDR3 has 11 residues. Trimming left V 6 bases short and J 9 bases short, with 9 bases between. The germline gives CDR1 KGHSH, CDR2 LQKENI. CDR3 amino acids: CASSSGLEQFF. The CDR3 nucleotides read TGTGCCAGCTCCTCAGGGCTTGAGCAGTTCTTC. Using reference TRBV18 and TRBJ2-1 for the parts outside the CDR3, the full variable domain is NAGVMQNPRHLVRRRGQEARLRCSPMKGHSHVYWYRQLPEEGLKFMVYLQKENIIDESGMPKERFSAEFPKEGPSILRIQQVVRGDSAAYFCASSSGLEQFFGPGTRLTVL.

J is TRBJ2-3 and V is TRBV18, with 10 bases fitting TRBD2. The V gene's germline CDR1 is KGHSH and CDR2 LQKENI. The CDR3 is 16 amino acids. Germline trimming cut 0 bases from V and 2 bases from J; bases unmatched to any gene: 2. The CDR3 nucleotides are TGTGCCAGCTCACCACCCCTAGCGGGGGCCACAGATACGCAGTATTTT. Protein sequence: CASSPPLAGATDTQYF.

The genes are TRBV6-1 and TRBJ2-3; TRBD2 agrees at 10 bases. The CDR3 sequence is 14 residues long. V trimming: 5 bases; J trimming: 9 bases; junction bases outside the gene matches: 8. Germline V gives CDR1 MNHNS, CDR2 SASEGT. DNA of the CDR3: TGTGCCAGCAGTCCCCTAGCGGGAGTCAGGACGCAGTATTTT. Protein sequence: CASSPLAGVRTQYF.

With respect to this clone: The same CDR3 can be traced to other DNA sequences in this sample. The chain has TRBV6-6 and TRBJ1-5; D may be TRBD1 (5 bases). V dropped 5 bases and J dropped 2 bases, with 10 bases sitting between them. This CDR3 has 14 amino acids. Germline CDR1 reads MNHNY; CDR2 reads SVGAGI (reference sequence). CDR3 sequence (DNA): TGTGCCAGCAGTCCAGGGTTCGGCAATCAGCCCCAGCATTTT. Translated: CASSPGFGNQPQHF.

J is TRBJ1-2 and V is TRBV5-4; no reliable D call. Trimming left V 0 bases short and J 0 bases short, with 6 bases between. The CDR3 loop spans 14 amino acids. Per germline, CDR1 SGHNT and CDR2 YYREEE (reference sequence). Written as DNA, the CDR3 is TGTGCCAGCAGCTTGGACGGAGCTAACTATGGCTACACCTTC. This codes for CASSLDGANYGYTF. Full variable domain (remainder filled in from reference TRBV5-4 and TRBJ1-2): ETGVTQSPTHLIKTRGQQVTLRCSSQSGHNTVSWYQQALGQGPQFIFQYYREEENGRGNFPPRFSGLQFPNYSSELNVNALELDDSALYLCASSLDGANYGYTFGSGTRLTVV.